This TCR beta chain appears in the sequencing data of a study of metastatic and nonmetastatic thyroid tumors. The study, taken as a whole, reports: Malignant thyroid tumors reportedly had TCR beta diversity that was significantly higher than in benign nodules, in blood and tumor.

Not a single patient had been given any form of treatment at any point before undergoing thyroid surgery. The CDR3 is 15 residues long. Trimming took off 5 bases at V and 1 base at J, with 16 bases between the two ends. The germline V gene encodes CDR1 DFQATT and CDR2 SNEGSKA (reference sequence). TCRdb re-called clones via MiXCR from the PCR reads. The sample yields several thousand clones, 25% to 35% seen once. This clone is a singleton in its sample. As yet, its antigen is unknown. The specimen was tumor tissue. The receptor was isolated from a female donor with papillary thyroid cancer or a benign thyroid nodule (not recorded which). Some clones in this sample may be carry-over from other donors' samples. V usage is TRBV20-1 and J usage is TRBJ2-3, with D unresolved. The CDR3 region is CSAQDGHTRTDTQYF. The CDR3 DNA is TGCAGTGCTCAAGACGGTCATACTCGCACAGATACGCAGTATTTT.